The clone carrying this T cell receptor beta chain appeared a few times. What it recognizes is unknown. Unique molecular identifiers were present on the cDNA, which also gained a universal primer site by template switching. TCRdb itself ran the 5' RACE reads through MiXCR, one entry per CDR3 protein. Among 220,000 or so distinct CDR3 sequences listed, 7% were seen once. These data belong to a study of identical twins. Whole-study results and caveats: Out-of-frame alpha sequences shared by twins showed excess low generation probability. Weaker excess twin sharing was seen among beta out-of-frame sequences. Out-of-frame sharing of TCR alpha in monozygotic twins was underestimated by models.

The CDR3 runs 16 residues. The germline V gene has CDR1 ENHRY and CDR2 SYGVKD. Trimming pared 10 bases from V and 2 bases from J, leaving 21 bases between. This sample was shared with a second study, whose subject was yellow fever vaccine responses in identical twins.

The specimen was memory (CD45RO+) T cells sorted from blood. The V call is TRBV10-3, the J call TRBJ1-3; maybe TRBD1 (6 bases). This receptor was taken from a woman younger than 30 in good health. CDR3 in amino acids: CATSGDQGSAGNTIYF. CDR3 nucleotide sequence: TGTGCCACCTCCGGGGACCAGGGGTCAGCTGGAAACACCATATATTTT.